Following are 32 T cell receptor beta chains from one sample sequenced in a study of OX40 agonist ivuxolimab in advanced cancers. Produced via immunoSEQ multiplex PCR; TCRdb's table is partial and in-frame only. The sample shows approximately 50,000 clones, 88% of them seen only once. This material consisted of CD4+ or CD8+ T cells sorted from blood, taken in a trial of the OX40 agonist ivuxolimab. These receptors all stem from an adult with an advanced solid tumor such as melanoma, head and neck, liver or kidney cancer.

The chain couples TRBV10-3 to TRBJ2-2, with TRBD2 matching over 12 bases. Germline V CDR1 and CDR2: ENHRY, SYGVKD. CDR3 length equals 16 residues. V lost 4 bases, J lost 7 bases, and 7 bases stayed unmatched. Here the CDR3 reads CAISGRLAGELGELFF. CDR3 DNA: TGTGCCATCAGTGGCAGACTAGCGGGAGAACTCGGGGAGCTGTTTTTT.

This CDR3 reads CASSLAEDQPQHF. The CDR3 DNA reads TGTGCCAGCAGTTTGGCAGAGGATCAGCCCCAGCATTTT. This chain joins TRBV28 and TRBJ1-5, with D unresolved. V gave up 3 bases and J gave up 5 bases, with 8 bases separating them. CDR1 and CDR2 (germline): MDHEN, SYDVKM. CDR3 size: 13 residues.

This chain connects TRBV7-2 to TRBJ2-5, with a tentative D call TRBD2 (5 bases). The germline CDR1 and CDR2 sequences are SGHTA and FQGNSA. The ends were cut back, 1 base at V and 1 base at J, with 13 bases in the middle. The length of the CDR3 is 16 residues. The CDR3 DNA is TGTGCCAGCAGCTTAGAACGGGTTAGCGCCCAAGAGACCCAGTACTTC. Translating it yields CASSLERVSAQETQYF.

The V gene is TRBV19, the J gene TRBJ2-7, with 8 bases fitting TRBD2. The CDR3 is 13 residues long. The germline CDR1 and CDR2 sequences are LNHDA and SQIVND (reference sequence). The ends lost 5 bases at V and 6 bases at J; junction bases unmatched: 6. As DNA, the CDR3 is TGTGCCAGTAGTTTTATGACTAGCGCCGAGCAGTACTTC. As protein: CASSFMTSAEQYF.

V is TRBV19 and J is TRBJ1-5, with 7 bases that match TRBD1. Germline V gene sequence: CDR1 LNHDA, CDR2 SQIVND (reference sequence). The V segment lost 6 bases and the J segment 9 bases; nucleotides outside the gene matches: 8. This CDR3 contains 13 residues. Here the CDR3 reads CASSQTGTGPQHF. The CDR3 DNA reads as TGTGCCAGTAGCCAGACAGGGACGGGGCCCCAGCATTTT.

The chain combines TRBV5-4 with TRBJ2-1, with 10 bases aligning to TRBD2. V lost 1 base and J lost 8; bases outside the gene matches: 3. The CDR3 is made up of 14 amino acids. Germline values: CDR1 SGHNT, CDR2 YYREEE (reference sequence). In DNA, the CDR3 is TGTGCCAGCAGCTTGATTAGCGGGAGGCATGAGCAGTTCTTC. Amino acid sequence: CASSLISGRHEQFF.

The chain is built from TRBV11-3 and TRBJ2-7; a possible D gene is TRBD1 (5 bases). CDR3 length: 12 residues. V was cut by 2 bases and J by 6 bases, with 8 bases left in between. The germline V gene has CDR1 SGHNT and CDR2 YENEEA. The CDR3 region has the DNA TGTGCCAGCAGCTTATCCCAGGGCGAGCAGTACTTC. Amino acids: CASSLSQGEQYF.

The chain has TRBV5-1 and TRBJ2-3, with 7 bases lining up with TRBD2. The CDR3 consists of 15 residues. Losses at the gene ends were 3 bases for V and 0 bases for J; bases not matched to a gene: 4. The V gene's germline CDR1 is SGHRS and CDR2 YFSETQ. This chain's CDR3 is CASSWQGLSTDTQYF. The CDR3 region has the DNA TGCGCCAGCAGCTGGCAGGGACTAAGCACAGATACGCAGTATTTT.

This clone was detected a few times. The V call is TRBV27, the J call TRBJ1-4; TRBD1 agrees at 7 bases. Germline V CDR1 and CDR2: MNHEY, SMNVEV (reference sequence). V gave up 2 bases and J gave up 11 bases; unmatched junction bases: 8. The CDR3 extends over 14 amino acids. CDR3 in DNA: TGTGCCAGCAGTTTAGGTCGGGCAGGGGGGAAACTGTTTTTT. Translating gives CASSLGRAGGKLFF.

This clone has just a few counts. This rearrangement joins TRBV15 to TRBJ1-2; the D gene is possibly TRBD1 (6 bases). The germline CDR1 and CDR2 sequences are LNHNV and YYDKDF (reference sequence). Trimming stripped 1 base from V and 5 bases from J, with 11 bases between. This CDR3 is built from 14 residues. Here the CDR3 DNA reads TGTGCCACCAGCAGAGCAGGGGTGGAGTATGGCTACACCTTC. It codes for CATSRAGVEYGYTF.

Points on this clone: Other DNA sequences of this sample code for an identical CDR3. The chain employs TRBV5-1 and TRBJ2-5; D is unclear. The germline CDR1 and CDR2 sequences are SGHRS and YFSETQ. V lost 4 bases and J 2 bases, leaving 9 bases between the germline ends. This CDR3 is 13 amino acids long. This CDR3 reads CASSPLGQETQYF. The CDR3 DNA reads TGCGCCAGCAGCCCTCTAGGACAAGAGACCCAGTACTTC.

CDR3: CARLNPGLAGDTGELFF. DNA for the CDR3: TGTGCCAGACTAAATCCCGGACTAGCGGGCGACACCGGGGAGCTGTTTTTT. The V gene is TRBV27, the J gene TRBJ2-2; TRBD2 matches at 11 bases. Losses at the gene ends were 9 bases for V and 3 bases for J; bases not matched to a gene: 12. Germline CDR1 MNHEY, CDR2 SMNVEV (reference sequence). The CDR3 covers 17 residues.

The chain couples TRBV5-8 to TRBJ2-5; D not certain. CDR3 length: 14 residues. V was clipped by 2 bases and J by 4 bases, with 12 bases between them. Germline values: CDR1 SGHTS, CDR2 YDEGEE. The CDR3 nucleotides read TGTGCCAGCAGCTTATTAAGGCCTGGAGAGACCCAGTACTTC. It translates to CASSLLRPGETQYF. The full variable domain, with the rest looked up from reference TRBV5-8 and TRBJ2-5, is EAGVTQSPTHLIKTRGQQATLRCSPISGHTSVYWYQQALGLGLQFLLWYDEGEERNRGNFPPRFSGRQFPNYSSELNVNALELEDSALYLCASSLLRPGETQYFGPGTRLLVL.

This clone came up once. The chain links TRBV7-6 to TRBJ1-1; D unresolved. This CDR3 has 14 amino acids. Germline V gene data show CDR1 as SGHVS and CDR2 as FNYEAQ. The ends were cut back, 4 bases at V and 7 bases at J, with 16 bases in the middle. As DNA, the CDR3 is TGTGCCAGCAGCTCGACGCCGCCCAGTTTTGAAGCTTTCTTT. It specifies CASSSTPPSFEAFF.

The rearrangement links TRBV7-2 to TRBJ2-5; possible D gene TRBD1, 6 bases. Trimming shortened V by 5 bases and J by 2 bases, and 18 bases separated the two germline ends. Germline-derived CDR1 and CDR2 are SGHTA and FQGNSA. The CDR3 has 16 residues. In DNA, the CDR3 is TGTGCCAGCAGCGACCCCGGGACAAGTTATCAAGAGACCCAGTACTTC. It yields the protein CASSDPGTSYQETQYF.

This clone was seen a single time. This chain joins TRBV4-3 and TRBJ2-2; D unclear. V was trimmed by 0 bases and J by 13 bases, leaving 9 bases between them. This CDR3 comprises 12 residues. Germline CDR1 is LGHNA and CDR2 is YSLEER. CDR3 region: CASSQDRRGLFF. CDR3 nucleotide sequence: TGCGCCAGCAGCCAAGACCGTAGAGGGCTGTTTTTT.

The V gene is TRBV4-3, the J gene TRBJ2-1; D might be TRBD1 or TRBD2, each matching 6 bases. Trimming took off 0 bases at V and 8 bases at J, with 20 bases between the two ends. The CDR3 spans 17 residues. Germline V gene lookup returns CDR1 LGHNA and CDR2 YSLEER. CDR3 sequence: CASSQDRVLGGGDEQFF. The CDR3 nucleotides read TGCGCCAGCAGCCAAGATCGGGTGTTAGGGGGAGGAGATGAGCAGTTCTTC.

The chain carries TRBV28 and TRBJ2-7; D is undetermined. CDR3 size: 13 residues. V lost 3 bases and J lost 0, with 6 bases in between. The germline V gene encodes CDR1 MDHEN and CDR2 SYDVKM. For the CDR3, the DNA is TGTGCCAGCAGTTTTTCTAACTCCTACGAGCAGTACTTC. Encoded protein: CASSFSNSYEQYF.

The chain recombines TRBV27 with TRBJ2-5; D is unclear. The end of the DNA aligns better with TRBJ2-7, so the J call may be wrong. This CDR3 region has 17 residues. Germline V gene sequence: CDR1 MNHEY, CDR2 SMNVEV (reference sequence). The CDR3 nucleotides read TGTGCCAGCAGTTTAGCCCCTCAGTGGATACCGGAGTACGAGCAGTACTTC. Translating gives CASSLAPQWIPEYEQYF.

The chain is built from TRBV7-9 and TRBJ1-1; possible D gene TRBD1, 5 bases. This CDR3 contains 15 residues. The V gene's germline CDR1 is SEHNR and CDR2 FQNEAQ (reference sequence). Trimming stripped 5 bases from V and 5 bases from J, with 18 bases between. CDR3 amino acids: CASSHRQRGKTEAFF. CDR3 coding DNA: TGTGCCAGCAGCCACCGACAGCGGGGCAAGACTGAAGCTTTCTTT.

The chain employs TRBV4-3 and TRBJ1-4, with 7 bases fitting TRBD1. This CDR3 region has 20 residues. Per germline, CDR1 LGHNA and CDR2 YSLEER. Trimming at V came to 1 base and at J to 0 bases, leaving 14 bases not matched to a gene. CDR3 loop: CASSQAGNVRGGATNEKLFF. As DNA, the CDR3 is TGCGCCAGCAGCCAAGCCGGGAACGTCAGGGGGGGTGCAACTAATGAAAAACTGTTTTTT.

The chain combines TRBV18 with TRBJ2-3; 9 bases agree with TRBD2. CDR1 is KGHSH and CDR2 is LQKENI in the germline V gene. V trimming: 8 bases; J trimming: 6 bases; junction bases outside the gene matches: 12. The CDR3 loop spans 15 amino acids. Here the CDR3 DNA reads TGTGCCAGCACGATAGCGGGAGCGGACTCGGATACGCAGTATTTT. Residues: CASTIAGADSDTQYF.

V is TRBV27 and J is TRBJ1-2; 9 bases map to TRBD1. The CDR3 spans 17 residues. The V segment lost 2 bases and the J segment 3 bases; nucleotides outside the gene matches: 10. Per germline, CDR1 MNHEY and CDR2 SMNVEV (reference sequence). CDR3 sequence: CASSLRVGTGGDYGYTF. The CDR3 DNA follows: TGTGCCAGCAGTTTACGCGTAGGAACAGGGGGCGACTATGGCTACACCTTC.

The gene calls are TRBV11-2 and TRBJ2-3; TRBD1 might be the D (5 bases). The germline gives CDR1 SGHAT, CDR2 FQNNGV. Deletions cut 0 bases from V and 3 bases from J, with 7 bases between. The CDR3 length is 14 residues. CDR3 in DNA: TGTGCCAGCAGCTTAGATCAGGGAACAGATACGCAGTATTTT. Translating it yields CASSLDQGTDTQYF.

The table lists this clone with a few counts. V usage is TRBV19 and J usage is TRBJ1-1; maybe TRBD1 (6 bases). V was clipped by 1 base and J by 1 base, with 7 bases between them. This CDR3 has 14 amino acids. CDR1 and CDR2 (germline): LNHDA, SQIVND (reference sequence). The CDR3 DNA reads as TGTGCCAGTAGTATAGGGGGACAGAACACTGAAGCTTTCTTT. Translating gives CASSIGGQNTEAFF. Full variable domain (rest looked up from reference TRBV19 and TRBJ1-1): DGGITQSPKYLFRKEGQNVTLSCEQNLNHDAMYWYRQDPGQGLRLIYYSQIVNDFQKGDIAEGYSVSREKKESFPLTVTSAQKNPTAFYLCASSIGGQNTEAFFGQGTRLTVV.

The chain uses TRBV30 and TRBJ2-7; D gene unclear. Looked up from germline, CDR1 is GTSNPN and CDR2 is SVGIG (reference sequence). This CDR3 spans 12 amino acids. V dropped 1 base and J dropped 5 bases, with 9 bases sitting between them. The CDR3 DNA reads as TGTGCCTGGAGTGCTGGGGTTGACGAGCAGTACTTC. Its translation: CAWSAGVDEQYF.

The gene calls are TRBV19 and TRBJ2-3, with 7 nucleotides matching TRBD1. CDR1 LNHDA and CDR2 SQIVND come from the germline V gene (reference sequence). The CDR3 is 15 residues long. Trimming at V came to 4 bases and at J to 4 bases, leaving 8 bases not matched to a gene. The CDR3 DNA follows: TGTGCCAGTAGTACGAGACAGGGTTGGGCAGATACGCAGTATTTT. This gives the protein CASSTRQGWADTQYF.

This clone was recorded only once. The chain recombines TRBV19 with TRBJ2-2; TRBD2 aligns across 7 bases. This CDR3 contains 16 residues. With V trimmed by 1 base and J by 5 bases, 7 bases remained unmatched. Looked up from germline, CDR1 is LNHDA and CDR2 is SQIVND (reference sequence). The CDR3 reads CASSIVAGVGTGELFF. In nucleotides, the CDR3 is TGTGCCAGTAGTATAGTGGCGGGAGTTGGTACCGGGGAGCTGTTTTTT.

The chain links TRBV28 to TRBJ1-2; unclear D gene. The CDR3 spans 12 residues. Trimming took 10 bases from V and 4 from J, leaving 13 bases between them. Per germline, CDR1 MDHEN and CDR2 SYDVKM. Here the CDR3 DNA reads TGTGCCATCCTAGGGTGGTCCTATGGCTACACCTTC. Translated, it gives CAILGWSYGYTF.

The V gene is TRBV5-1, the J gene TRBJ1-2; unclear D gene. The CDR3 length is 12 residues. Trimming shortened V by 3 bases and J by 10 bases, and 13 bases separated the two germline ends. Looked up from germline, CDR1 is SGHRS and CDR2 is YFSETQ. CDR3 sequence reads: CASSSEGAYYTF. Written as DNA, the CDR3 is TGCGCCAGCAGCTCAGAGGGCGCTTACTACACCTTC.

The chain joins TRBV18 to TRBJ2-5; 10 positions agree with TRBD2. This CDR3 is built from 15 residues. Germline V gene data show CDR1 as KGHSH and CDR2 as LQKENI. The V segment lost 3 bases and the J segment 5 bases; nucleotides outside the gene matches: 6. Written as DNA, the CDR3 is TGTGCCAGCTCACCTGTACTAGCGGGATTGGAGACCCAGTACTTC. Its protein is CASSPVLAGLETQYF.

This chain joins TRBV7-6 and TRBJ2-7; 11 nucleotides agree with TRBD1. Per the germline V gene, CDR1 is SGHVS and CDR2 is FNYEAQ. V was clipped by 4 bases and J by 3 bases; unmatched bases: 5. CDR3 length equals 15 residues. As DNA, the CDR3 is TGTGCCAGCAGCTCCAGGACAGGGGGCTTCTACGAGCAGTACTTC. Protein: CASSSRTGGFYEQYF.